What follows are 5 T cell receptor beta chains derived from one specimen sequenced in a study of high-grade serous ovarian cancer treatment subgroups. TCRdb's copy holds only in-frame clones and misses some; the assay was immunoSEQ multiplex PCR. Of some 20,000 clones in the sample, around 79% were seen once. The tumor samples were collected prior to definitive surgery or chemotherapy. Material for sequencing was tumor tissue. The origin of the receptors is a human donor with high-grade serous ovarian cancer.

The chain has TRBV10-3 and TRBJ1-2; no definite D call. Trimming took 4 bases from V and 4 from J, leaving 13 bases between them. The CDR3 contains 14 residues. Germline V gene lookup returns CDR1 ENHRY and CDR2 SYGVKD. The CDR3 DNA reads TGTGCCATCAGTGGCTCGGGAGGCATCTATGGCTACACCTTC. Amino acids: CAISGSGGIYGYTF.

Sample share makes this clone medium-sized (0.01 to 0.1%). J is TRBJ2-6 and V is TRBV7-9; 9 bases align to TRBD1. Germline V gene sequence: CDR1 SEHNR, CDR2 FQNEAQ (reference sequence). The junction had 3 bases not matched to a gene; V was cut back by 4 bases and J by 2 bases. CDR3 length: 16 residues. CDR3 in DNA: TGTGCCAGCAGCTCCACAGGGGGCGCTGGGGCCAACGTCCTGACTTTC. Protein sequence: CASSSTGGAGANVLTF.

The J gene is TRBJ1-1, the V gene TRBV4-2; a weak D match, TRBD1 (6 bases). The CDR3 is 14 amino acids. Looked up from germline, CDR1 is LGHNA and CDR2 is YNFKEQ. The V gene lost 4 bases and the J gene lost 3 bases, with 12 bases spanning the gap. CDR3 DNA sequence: TGTGCCAGCAGCCGAAACAGGGAGGACACTGAAGCTTTCTTT. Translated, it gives CASSRNREDTEAFF.

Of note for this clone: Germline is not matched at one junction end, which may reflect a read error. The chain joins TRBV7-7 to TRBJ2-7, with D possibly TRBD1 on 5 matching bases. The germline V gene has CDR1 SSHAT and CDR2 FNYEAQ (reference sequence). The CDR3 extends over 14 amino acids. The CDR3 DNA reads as TGTGCTAGCAGCTTCGGCAAGGGGTGGGACGAGCAGTACTTC. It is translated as CASSFGKGWDEQYF. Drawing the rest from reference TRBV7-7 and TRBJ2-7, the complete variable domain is GAGVSQSPRYKVTKRGQDVTLRCDPISSHATLYWYQQALGQGPEFLTYFNYEAQPDKSGLPSDRFSAERPEGSISTLTIQRTEQRDSAMYRCASSFGKGWDEQYFGPGTRLTVT.

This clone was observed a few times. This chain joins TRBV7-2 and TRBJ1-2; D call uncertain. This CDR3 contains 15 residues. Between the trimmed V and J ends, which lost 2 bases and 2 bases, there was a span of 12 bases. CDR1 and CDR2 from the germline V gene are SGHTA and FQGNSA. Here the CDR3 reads CASSLYSHPNYGYTF. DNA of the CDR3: TGTGCCAGCAGCTTATACAGCCATCCCAACTATGGCTACACCTTC.